The subject of this entry is one T cell receptor (beta chain). This sample stems from a study of blood T cell repertoires in COVID-19. Across the whole study: Collection of acute and convalescent COVID-19 samples took place in the United States, Italy and Spain.

Per the authors' pipeline: The assay estimated nucleated cells by amplifying reference gene primers. Clones were sequenced by immunoSEQ multiplex PCR, and TCRdb holds only the in-frame ones, with some missing. V and J calls and clone size follow that table, whereas D and trimming were derived from the DNA. Among under 200,000 clones listed, 65% to 85% were seen once. With 1 base clipped from V and 7 bases from J, the junction kept 2 bases outside the gene matches. Germline-derived CDR1 and CDR2 are MNHEY and SVGAGI. The CDR3 is 14 residues long. The chain joins TRBV6-5 to TRBJ2-1; 9 bases fit TRBD2. The sequenced sample consisted of PBMCs or T cells enriched from blood (not recorded which). This TCR derives from a woman in her thirties or forties with acute COVID-19. DNA for the CDR3: TGTGCCAGCAGTTACTATGCGGGAGGGAATGAGCAGTTCTTC. Its translation is CASSYYAGGNEQFF.